These 27 T cell receptor beta chains came from one sample sequenced in a study of siplizumab effects on memory and regulatory T cells. Assay used: immunoSEQ multiplex PCR; TCRdb lists only in-frame clones, some missing. The sample carries approximately 46,000 clones, over 85% recorded once. The source material was CD8+ T cells sorted from blood. These receptors all come from a human donor in good health.

The rearrangement links TRBV11-2 to TRBJ2-1; 7 bases are shared with TRBD2. CDR1 SGHAT and CDR2 FQNNGV come from the germline V gene. V lost 5 bases and J lost 3; bases outside the gene matches: 10. There are 16 residues in the CDR3. CDR3 in amino acids: CASSARTLADYNEQFF. The CDR3 coding sequence is TGTGCCAGCAGCGCACGAACTCTAGCGGACTACAATGAGCAGTTCTTC.

The rearrangement joins TRBV4-1 to TRBJ2-7; a weak D match, TRBD2 (5 bases). From germline, CDR1 is MGHRA and CDR2 YSYEKL. V was shortened by 1 base and J by 3 bases, with 19 bases between the two germline ends. This CDR3 has 17 residues. CDR3 region: CASSQGPMASPGYEQYF. The CDR3 DNA reads as TGCGCCAGCAGCCAAGGCCCTATGGCTAGCCCCGGCTACGAGCAGTACTTC.

The V and J genes are TRBV11-1 and TRBJ2-7; 10 bases agree with TRBD1. This CDR3 contains 16 residues. CDR1 is SGHAT, CDR2 FQDESV, per germline (reference sequence). The V and J ends lost 8 bases and 4 bases, in that order; junction bases with no gene match: 14. The CDR3 loop reads CASGSIAGQGVYEQYF. CDR3 sequence (DNA): TGTGCCAGCGGCTCAATCGCTGGACAGGGGGTTTACGAGCAGTACTTC.

CDR3 bases: TGTGCCAGTAGTATAGTCCCAGGGGAATACACAGATACGCAGTATTTT. It codes for CASSIVPGEYTDTQYF. The V call is TRBV19, the J call TRBJ2-3, with D possibly TRBD1 on 6 matching bases. Per the germline V gene, CDR1 is LNHDA and CDR2 is SQIVND (reference sequence). The CDR3 totals 16 residues. The V end lost 1 base, the J end lost 2 bases, and 13 bases lay between the germline ends.

This clone was observed a handful of times. The rearrangement links TRBV28 to TRBJ2-1, with 11 bases matching TRBD2. The CDR3 sequence is 16 residues long. The V segment lost 8 bases and the J segment 7 bases; nucleotides outside the gene matches: 13. Germline V gives CDR1 MDHEN, CDR2 SYDVKM. The CDR3 region has the DNA TGTGCCAGCTCCCCGACTAGCGGGAACATTGGGAATGAGCAGTTCTTC. Residues: CASSPTSGNIGNEQFF.

The rearrangement uses TRBV7-8 and TRBJ2-3; D might be TRBD1 (6 bases). CDR3 size: 16 residues. Trimming stripped 5 bases from V and 3 bases from J, with 18 bases between. CDR1 SGHVS and CDR2 FQNEAQ come from the germline V gene. The CDR3 spells CASSQYREETTDTQYF. The CDR3 DNA is TGTGCCAGCAGCCAATACAGGGAAGAGACGACAGATACGCAGTATTTT.

The chain joins TRBV29-1 to TRBJ2-2, with 7 positions matching TRBD1. This CDR3 region has 13 residues. Germline V lookup: CDR1 SQVTM, CDR2 ANQGSEA. CDR3 DNA: TGCAGTGCCGGGACAGAGAACACCGGGGAGCTGTTTTTT. Protein product: CSAGTENTGELFF.

This chain joins TRBV28 and TRBJ2-2; 12 nucleotides line up with TRBD2. V lost 3 bases, J lost 7 bases, and 6 bases stayed unmatched. This CDR3 has 16 residues. CDR1 and CDR2 from the germline V gene are MDHEN and SYDVKM. CDR3 DNA: TGTGCCAGCAGTTTCCCCCTAGCGGGAGGGATCGGGGAGCTGTTTTTT. Translation: CASSFPLAGGIGELFF. The full variable domain, in which reference TRBV28 and TRBJ2-2 provide the parts outside the CDR3, is DVKVTQSSRYLVKRTGEKVFLECVQDMDHENMFWYRQDPGLGLRLIYFSYDVKMKEKGDIPEGYSVSREKKERFSLILESASTNQTSMYLCASSFPLAGGIGELFFGEGSRLTVL.

The chain couples TRBV11-2 to TRBJ2-1, with 7 bases identical to TRBD2. Trimming removed 7 bases from V and 4 bases from J; junction bases left unmatched: 1. This CDR3 spans 12 amino acids. The germline gives CDR1 SGHAT, CDR2 FQNNGV. The CDR3 DNA follows: TGTGCCAGCACTAGCGGATACAATGAGCAGTTCTTC. Encoded protein: CASTSGYNEQFF.

V usage is TRBV28 and J usage is TRBJ1-2; possible D gene TRBD1, 5 bases. Per germline, CDR1 MDHEN and CDR2 SYDVKM. Trimming removed 5 bases at V and 6 bases at J, with 16 bases between. The CDR3 spans 14 residues. This chain's CDR3 is CASSDPGTPDGYTF. The DNA for the CDR3 is TGTGCCAGCAGTGATCCCGGGACCCCGGATGGCTACACCTTC.

The chain recombines TRBV19 with TRBJ2-7; the match to TRBD2 covers 15 bases. Germline values: CDR1 LNHDA, CDR2 SQIVND (reference sequence). CDR3 length: 16 residues. The V gene end was trimmed by 5 bases and the J gene end by 5 bases; junction bases not matched to a gene: 7. The CDR3: CASSPGLAGGRDEQYF. In DNA form, the CDR3 reads TGTGCCAGTAGTCCGGGACTAGCGGGAGGTAGGGACGAGCAGTACTTC.

The count of this clone is one. This rearrangement joins TRBV4-1 to TRBJ2-7; TRBD2 aligns across 7 bases. After removal of 0 bases from V and 2 bases from J, the junction contained 7 bases not matched to a gene. The CDR3 consists of 16 residues. Per germline, CDR1 MGHRA and CDR2 YSYEKL. In DNA, the CDR3 is TGCGCCAGCAGCCAAGATTCGGCGGGAGTTACCTACGAGCAGTACTTC. Translation: CASSQDSAGVTYEQYF.

The chain links TRBV18 to TRBJ1-5; tentatively, D is TRBD1 (5 bases). Trimming cost V 3 bases and J 6 bases, with 12 bases left between them. The CDR3 consists of 14 residues. Germline CDR1 KGHSH, CDR2 LQKENI. The CDR3 bases are TGTGCCAGCTCACCTTCTCAGGGAAGTCAGCCCCAGCATTTT. It yields the protein CASSPSQGSQPQHF.

V usage is TRBV9 and J usage is TRBJ2-1, with D possibly matching TRBD2 (6 bases). V lost 3 bases and J lost 2, with 12 bases in between. The CDR3 is 15 residues long. Germline CDR1 reads SGDLS; CDR2 reads YYNGEE. CDR3: CASSAYGGTYNEQFF. CDR3 DNA: TGTGCCAGCAGCGCATACGGGGGTACCTACAATGAGCAGTTCTTC.

This chain connects TRBV5-4 to TRBJ1-1; TRBD1 might be the D (6 bases). The CDR3 runs 13 residues. Per germline, CDR1 SGHNT and CDR2 YYREEE (reference sequence). Trimming shortened V by 2 bases and J by 2 bases, and 7 bases separated the two germline ends. The CDR3 reads CASSFRGNTEAFF. In nucleotides, the CDR3 is TGTGCCAGCAGCTTCAGGGGAAACACTGAAGCTTTCTTT.

This rearrangement joins TRBV28 to TRBJ2-3; 10 bases line up with TRBD2. Trimming cost V 5 bases and J 4 bases; bases outside gene matches: 9. The CDR3 runs to 16 residues. The germline V gene has CDR1 MDHEN and CDR2 SYDVKM. The CDR3 DNA reads as TGTGCCAGCAGTGCCCTCCAACTAGCGGGACCAGATACGCAGTATTTT. Translated: CASSALQLAGPDTQYF.

The chain joins TRBV27 to TRBJ1-1; D might be TRBD1 (5 bases). Germline assignment: CDR1 MNHEY and CDR2 SMNVEV (reference sequence). The CDR3 contains 15 residues. The V and J ends lost 7 bases and 4 bases respectively, with 19 bases between them. The DNA for the CDR3 is TGTGCCAGCACAAGGGTTCCAGGGATGGCCACTGAAGCTTTCTTT. Translating gives CASTRVPGMATEAFF.

This sequence joins TRBV6-1 and TRBJ1-5; possible D gene TRBD1, 6 bases. CDR3 length equals 15 residues. Per the germline V gene, CDR1 is MNHNS and CDR2 is SASEGT. V was pared by 5 bases and J by 7 bases, with 18 bases between. Here the CDR3 reads CASSHGLGRGQPQHF. Written as DNA, the CDR3 is TGTGCCAGCAGTCACGGACTCGGGAGGGGGCAGCCCCAGCATTTT.

This clone has only one observation. V usage is TRBV28 and J usage is TRBJ2-4; no clear D. Germline CDR1 is MDHEN and CDR2 is SYDVKM. The CDR3 loop spans 15 amino acids. V shed 7 bases and J shed 9 bases, with 22 bases lying between them. CDR3 nucleotide sequence: TGTGCCAGCACCTTGAGGCGACGCCAAACTGGCATTCAGTACTTC. It codes for CASTLRRRQTGIQYF.

V gene TRBV7-9 combines with J gene TRBJ2-1; no definite D call. V lost 4 bases to trimming and J lost 10 bases, with 11 bases between them. CDR1 is SEHNR and CDR2 is FQNEAQ in the germline V gene (reference sequence). This CDR3 has 12 amino acids. For the CDR3, the DNA is TGTGCCAGCAGCTCGCAGGTTGGAGAGCAGTTCTTC. Its translation is CASSSQVGEQFF.

The chain is built from TRBV6-4 and TRBJ2-7, with 12 bases fitting TRBD2. The CDR3 runs to 17 residues. CDR1 is MRHNA, CDR2 SNTAGT, per germline. J gave up 2 bases and V 0 bases, and 5 bases lay outside the gene matches. CDR3 sequence (DNA): TGTGCCAGCAGTGACTCGAACCGACTAGCGGGAGCCTACGAGCAGTACTTC. Translating gives CASSDSNRLAGAYEQYF.

The genes are TRBV15 and TRBJ2-4, with 10 bases aligning to TRBD1. The CDR3 covers 13 residues. V lost 9 bases and J lost 8; bases outside the gene matches: 7. CDR1 and CDR2 from the germline V gene are LNHNV and YYDKDF (reference sequence). The CDR3 reads CATRRQGADIQYF. The CDR3 DNA is TGTGCCACAAGGAGACAGGGGGCGGACATTCAGTACTTC. Full variable domain (rest looked up from reference TRBV15 and TRBJ2-4): DAMVIQNPRYQVTQFGKPVTLSCSQTLNHNVMYWYQQKSSQAPKLLFHYYDKDFNNEADTPDNFQSRRPNTSFCFLDIRSPGLGDTAMYLCATRRQGADIQYFGAGTRLSVL.

The chain has TRBV4-1 and TRBJ2-7; D gene unclear. The CDR3 totals 14 residues. Trimming cost V 3 bases and J 0 bases, with 9 bases left between them. Germline CDR1 MGHRA, CDR2 YSYEKL. CDR3: CASSQETYSYEQYF. CDR3 in DNA: TGCGCCAGCAGCCAGGAGACGTACTCCTACGAGCAGTACTTC.

The chain is built from TRBV7-9 and TRBJ1-4; 9 bases match TRBD1. Germline V lookup: CDR1 SEHNR, CDR2 FQNEAQ (reference sequence). J gave up 9 bases and V 6 bases, and 14 bases lay outside the gene matches. The CDR3 contains 16 residues. CDR3 sequence: CASRPSPGQGLQKLFF. The DNA of the CDR3 is TGTGCCAGCAGGCCTAGTCCGGGACAGGGATTACAAAAACTGTTTTTT.

This chain uses TRBV7-9 with TRBJ1-4, with D uncertain. Trimming pared 3 bases from V and 5 bases from J, leaving 1 base between. Germline V lookup: CDR1 SEHNR, CDR2 FQNEAQ (reference sequence). The CDR3 has 11 amino acids. CDR3 sequence: CASSLNEKLFF. DNA for the CDR3: TGTGCCAGCAGCTTGAATGAAAAACTGTTTTTT.

The V call is TRBV5-4, the J call TRBJ2-7, with TRBD2 matching over 11 bases. Trimming cost V 2 bases and J 5 bases; bases outside gene matches: 9. Germline V CDR1 and CDR2: SGHNT, YYREEE (reference sequence). The CDR3 has 16 residues. This CDR3 reads CASSFSGRAELDEQYF. The CDR3 bases are TGTGCCAGCAGCTTTAGCGGGAGGGCAGAGTTAGACGAGCAGTACTTC.

The chain joins TRBV9 to TRBJ1-2; D not certain. The V end was cut by 2 bases, the J end by 0 bases, with 11 bases between. The germline V gene has CDR1 SGDLS and CDR2 YYNGEE. This CDR3 region has 15 residues. The CDR3 coding sequence is TGTGCCAGCAGCGTCACGGGATCTTCTAACTATGGCTACACCTTC. Residues: CASSVTGSSNYGYTF.